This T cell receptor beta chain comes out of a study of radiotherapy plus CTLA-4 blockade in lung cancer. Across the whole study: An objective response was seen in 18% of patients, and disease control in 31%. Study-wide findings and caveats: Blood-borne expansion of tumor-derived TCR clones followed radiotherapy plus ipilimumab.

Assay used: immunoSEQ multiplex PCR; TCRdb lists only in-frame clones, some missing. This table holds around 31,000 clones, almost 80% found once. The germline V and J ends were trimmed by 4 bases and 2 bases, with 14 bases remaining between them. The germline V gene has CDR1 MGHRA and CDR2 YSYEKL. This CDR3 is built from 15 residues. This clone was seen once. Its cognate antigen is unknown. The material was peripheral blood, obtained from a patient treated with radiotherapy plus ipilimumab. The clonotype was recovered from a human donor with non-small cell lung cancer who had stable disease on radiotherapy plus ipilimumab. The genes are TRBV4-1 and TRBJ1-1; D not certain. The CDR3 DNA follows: TGCGCCAGCAGCCCAGAATCGCCAGCCAACACTGAAGCTTTCTTT. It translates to CASSPESPANTEAFF.